This note documents a single T cell receptor (beta chain) sequence. PCR amplification relied on 60 Vbeta primers (plus 13 Jbeta primers). Some clones are missing from TCRdb's copy, which holds only in-frame ones; the method was immunoSEQ multiplex PCR. The data hold more than 110,000 clones, with around 79% observed a single time. The sample comes from a study of cytomegalovirus exposure and HLA in healthy donors. The germline CDR1 and CDR2 sequences are SGHTA and FQGNSA. V lost 1 base and J lost 0, with 7 bases in between. This CDR3 has 14 amino acids. The chain is built from TRBV7-2 and TRBJ2-7, with D tentatively TRBD2 (5 bases). This TCR was recovered from a woman aged 50 to 65 in good health and CMV-seropositive. Specimen: PBMCs. Written as DNA, the CDR3 is TGTGCCAGCAGCTTAGTGGCGGGCTCCTACGAGCAGTACTTC. Translating it yields CASSLVAGSYEQYF.